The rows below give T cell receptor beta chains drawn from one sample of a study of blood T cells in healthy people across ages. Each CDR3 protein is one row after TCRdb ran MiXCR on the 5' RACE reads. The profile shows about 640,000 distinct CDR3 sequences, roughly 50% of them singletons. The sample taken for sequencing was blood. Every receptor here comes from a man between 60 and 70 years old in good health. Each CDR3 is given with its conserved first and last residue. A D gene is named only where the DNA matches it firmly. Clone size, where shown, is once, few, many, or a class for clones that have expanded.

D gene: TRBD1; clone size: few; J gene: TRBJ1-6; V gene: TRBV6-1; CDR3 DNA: TGTGCCAGCAGTGAAAAGGCTGACAGGGAGAATTCACCCCTCCACTTT; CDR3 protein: CASSEKADRENSPLHF
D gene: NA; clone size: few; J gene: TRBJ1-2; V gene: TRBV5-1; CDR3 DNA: TGCGCCAGCAGCGCCCAGGTTGGAAGAAGCTATGGCTACACCTTC; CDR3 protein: CASSAQVGRSYGYTF
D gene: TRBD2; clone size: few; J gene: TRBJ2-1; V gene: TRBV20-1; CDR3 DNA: TGCAGTGCTCCCGGGACTAGCGGGGCTTACAATGAGCAGTTCTTC; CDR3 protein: CSAPGTSGAYNEQFF
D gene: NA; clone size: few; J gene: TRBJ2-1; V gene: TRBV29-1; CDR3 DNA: TGCAGCGTTCGGCGAAGCTACAATGAGCAGTTCTTC; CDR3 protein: CSVRRSYNEQFF
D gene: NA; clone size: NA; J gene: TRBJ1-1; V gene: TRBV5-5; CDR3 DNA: TGTGCCAGCAGTCTTGAGTCGGGTTGGGGTTACACTGAAGCTTTCTTT; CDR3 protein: CASSLESGWGYTEAFF
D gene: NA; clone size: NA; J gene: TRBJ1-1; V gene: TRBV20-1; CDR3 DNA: TGCAGTGCTAGCGCCTTCCAGGGAGGGACTGAAGCTTTCTTT; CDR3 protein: CSASAFQGGTEAFF
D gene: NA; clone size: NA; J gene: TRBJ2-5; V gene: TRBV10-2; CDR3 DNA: TGCGCCAGCAGTGAGTCCCGCCGCCAAGAGACCCAGTACTTC; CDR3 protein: CASSESRRQETQYF
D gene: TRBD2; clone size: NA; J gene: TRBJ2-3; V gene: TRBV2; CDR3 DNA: TGTGCCAGCAGCCCCAGCGGGGGGGCTCAGTATTTT; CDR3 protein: CASSPSGGAQYF
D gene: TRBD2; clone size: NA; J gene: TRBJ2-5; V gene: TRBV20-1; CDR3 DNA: TGCAGCGCTGGGACTAGCGGGGGCCTGGGAGAGACCCAGTACTTC; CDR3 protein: CSAGTSGGLGETQYF
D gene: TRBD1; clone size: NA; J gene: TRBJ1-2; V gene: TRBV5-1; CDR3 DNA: TGCGCCAGCAGCTTCCGGACAGGGAACTATGGCTACACCTTC; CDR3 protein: CASSFRTGNYGYTF
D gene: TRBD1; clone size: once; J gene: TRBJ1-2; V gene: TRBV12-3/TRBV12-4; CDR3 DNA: TGTGCCAGCAAGATCCGGGACAGGGGTACTTACACCTTC; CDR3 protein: CASKIRDRGTYTF
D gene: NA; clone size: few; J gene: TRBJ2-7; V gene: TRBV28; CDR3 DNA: TGTGCCAGCAGTTTAGCCGGGACCGGAGGGTACGAGCAGTACTTC; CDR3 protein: CASSLAGTGGYEQYF
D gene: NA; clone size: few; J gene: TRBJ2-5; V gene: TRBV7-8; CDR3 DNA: TGTGCCAGCAGCTCCAGGCAGGGTATGGAGACCCAGTACTTC; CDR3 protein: CASSSRQGMETQYF
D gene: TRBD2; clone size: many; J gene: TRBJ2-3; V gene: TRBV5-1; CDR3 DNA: TGCGCCAGCAGCCCGGTGGCGGGGGGGACAGATACGCAGTATTTT; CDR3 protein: CASSPVAGGTDTQYF
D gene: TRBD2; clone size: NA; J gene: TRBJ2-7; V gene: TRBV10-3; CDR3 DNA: TGTGCCATCGCGGGGGAAGCCCTCTACGAGCAGTACTTC; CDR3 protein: CAIAGEALYEQYF
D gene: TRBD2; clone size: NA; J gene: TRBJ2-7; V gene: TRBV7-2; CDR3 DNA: TGTGCCAGCGGCGATCTAGCGGGGCCCTACAATGAGCAGTACTTC; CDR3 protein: CASGDLAGPYNEQYF
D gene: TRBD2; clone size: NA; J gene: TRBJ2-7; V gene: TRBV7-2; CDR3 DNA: TGTGCCAGCAGCTTAGAGCAGCGGGGTAGTTCGGTGAGGTACTTC; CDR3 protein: CASSLEQRGSSVRYF
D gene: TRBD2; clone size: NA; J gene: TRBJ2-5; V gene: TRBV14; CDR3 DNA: TGTGCCAGCAGCAACGCCGGGACTAGCGGGGGCCCAGAGACCCAGTACTTC; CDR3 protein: CASSNAGTSGGPETQYF
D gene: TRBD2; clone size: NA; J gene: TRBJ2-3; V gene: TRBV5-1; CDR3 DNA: TGCGCCAGCAGTCTAGCGGGAGGGCCTATGGTTCGGGCGCAGTATTTT; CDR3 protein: CASSLAGGPMVRAQYF
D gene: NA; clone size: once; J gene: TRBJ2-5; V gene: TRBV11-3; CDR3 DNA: TGTGCCAGCAGCCCAGGACAGCCAAATCAAGAGACCCAGTACTTC; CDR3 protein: CASSPGQPNQETQYF
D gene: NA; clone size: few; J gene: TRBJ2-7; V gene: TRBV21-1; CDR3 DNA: TGTGCCAGCAGCTCCCAACCGACAGGAACCTACGAGCAGTACTTC; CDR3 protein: CASSSQPTGTYEQYF
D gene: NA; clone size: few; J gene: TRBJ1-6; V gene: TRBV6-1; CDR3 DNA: TGTGCCACCAAAACCCCGGGACCAACAAATTCACCCCTCCACTTT; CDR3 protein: CATKTPGPTNSPLHF
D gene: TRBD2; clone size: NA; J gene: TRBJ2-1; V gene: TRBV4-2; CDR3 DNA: TGTGCCGGCAGCCAAAAGACTAGCGGGAGCGGTCCGAATGAGCAGTTCTTC; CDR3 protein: CAGSQKTSGSGPNEQFF
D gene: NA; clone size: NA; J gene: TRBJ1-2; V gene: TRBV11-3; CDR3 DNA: TGTGCCAGCAGCCAACCCGGGGGGCGAGGCTACACCTTC; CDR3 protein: CASSQPGGRGYTF
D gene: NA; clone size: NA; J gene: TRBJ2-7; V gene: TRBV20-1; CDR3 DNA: TGCAGTGCTAGAGGGAGGCGTGGGGCGCAGATATACGAGCAGTACTTC; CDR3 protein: CSARGRRGAQIYEQYF
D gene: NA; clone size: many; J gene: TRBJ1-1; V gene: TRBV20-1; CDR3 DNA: TGCAGTGCCAGGTTGAACACTGAAGCTTTCTTT; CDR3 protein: CSARLNTEAFF
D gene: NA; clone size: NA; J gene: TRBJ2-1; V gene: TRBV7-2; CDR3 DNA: TGTGCCAGCAGCCCCGCTACCGCCGGGACTGAGCAGTTCTTC; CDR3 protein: CASSPATAGTEQFF
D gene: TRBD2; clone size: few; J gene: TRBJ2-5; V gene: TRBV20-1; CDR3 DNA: TGCAGTGCTGTACCGGGGGGAAAAGAGACCCAGTACTTC; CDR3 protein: CSAVPGGKETQYF
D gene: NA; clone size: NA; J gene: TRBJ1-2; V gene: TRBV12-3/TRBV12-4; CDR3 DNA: TGTGCCAGCAGTTTATCCCGACAGGCCTTCGGCTACACCTTC; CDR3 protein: CASSLSRQAFGYTF
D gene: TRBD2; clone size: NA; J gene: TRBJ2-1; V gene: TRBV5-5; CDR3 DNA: TGTGCCAGCAGCAACCTAGCGGGCCTGGACAATGAGCAGTTCTTC; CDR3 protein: CASSNLAGLDNEQFF
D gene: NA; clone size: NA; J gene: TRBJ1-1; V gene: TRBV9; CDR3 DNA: TGTGCCAGCAGCGTACTCTCCAGTTCGAACACTGAAGCTTTCTTT; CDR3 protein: CASSVLSSSNTEAFF
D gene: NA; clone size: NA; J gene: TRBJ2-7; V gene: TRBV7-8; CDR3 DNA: TGTGCCAGCAGGGGTCAGCAGGAGCAGTACTTC; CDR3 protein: CASRGQQEQYF
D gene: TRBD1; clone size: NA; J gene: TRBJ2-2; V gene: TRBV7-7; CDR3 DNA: TGTGCCAGCAGCCTACAGGGGTTCGGGGAGCTGTTTTTT; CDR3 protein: CASSLQGFGELFF
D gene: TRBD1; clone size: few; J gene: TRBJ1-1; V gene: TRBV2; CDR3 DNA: TGTGCCAGCAGCCCCGGGACAGATGAAGCTTTCTTT; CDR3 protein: CASSPGTDEAFF
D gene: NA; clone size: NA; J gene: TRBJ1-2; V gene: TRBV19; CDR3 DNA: TGTGCCGGTAAGTGGGCAGGGAGCACTAACTATGGCTACACCTTC; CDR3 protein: CAGKWAGSTNYGYTF
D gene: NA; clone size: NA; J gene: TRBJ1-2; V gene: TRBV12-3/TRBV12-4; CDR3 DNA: TGTGCCAGCGTTCGGTGGGGGTCTGGCTACACCTTC; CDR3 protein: CASVRWGSGYTF
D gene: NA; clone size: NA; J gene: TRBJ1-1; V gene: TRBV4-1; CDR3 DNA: TGCGCCAGCAGCCAAGATGGGAGGGGCACTGAAGCTTTCTTT; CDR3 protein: CASSQDGRGTEAFF
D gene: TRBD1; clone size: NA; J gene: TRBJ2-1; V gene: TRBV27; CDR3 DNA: TGTGCCAGCAGTTTCCTCCTTGGGGCAGGGGGCTCCTACAATGAGCAGTTCTTC; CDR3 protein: CASSFLLGAGGSYNEQFF
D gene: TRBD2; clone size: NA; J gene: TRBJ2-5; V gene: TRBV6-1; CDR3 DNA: TGTGCCAGCAGCGAGCCTTATGGGACTAGCGTGTGGGAGACCCAGTACTTC; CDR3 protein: CASSEPYGTSVWETQYF
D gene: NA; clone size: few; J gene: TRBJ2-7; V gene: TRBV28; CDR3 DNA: TGTGCCAGCAGCCGCCAGTACGAGCAGTACTTC; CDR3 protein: CASSRQYEQYF
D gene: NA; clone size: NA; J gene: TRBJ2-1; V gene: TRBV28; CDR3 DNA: TGTGCCAGCAGTAAAGGCGGACTATACAATGAGCAGTTCTTC; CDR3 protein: CASSKGGLYNEQFF
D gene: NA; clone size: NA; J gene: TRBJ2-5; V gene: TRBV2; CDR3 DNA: TGTGCCAGCAGTGGGGGCGACGGACAAGAGACCCAGTACTTC; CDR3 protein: CASSGGDGQETQYF